The T cell receptor beta chain described here comes from a study of T-cell memory formation after mild COVID-19. CDR3 length equals 15 residues. From germline, CDR1 is SGHRS and CDR2 YFSETQ. V lost 4 bases and J 3 bases, leaving 14 bases between the germline ends. This clonotype was detected ten times or more. Researchers used 5'RACE with constant-segment primers to make TCR alpha and TCR beta cDNA libraries that carry sample barcodes and UMIs. Each CDR3 protein is one row after TCRdb ran MiXCR on the 5' RACE reads. The table includes about 210,000 distinct CDR3 sequences, roughly 10% detected once. Sequences were obtained from PBMCs or a T cell subset sorted from them (not recorded which). This TCR was recovered from a man aged 18 to 29 who had mild COVID-19 (a few samples of this study predate the infection). Cell type and time point are not known. The V gene is TRBV5-1, the J gene TRBJ2-1, with TRBD2 as a possible D gene (6 bases). CDR3 region: CASSVGGADYNEQFF. The CDR3 DNA reads TGCGCCAGCAGCGTGGGGGGAGCCGACTACAATGAGCAGTTCTTC.